These 4 T cell receptor beta chains came from one sample sequenced in a study of OX40 agonist ivuxolimab in advanced cancers. The method was immunoSEQ multiplex PCR; TCRdb's version includes in-frame clones alone and lacks a portion of them. Of roughly 45,000 clones listed, roughly 85% are singletons. The specimen comprised CD4+ or CD8+ T cells sorted from blood, sampled in a trial of the OX40 agonist ivuxolimab. These receptors were collected from an adult with an advanced solid tumor such as melanoma, head and neck, liver or kidney cancer.

The rearrangement links TRBV7-2 to TRBJ2-7; 12 bases are shared with TRBD2. Germline V gene data show CDR1 as SGHTA and CDR2 as FQGNSA. CDR3 length: 15 residues. V lost 3 bases, J lost 4 bases, and 4 bases stayed unmatched. The CDR3 loop reads CASSFLAGGFYEQYF. The CDR3 bases are TGTGCCAGCAGCTTTCTAGCGGGGGGGTTTTACGAGCAGTACTTC.

The V call is TRBV19, the J call TRBJ1-1; unclear D gene. The CDR3 has 12 residues. The V gene's germline CDR1 is LNHDA and CDR2 SQIVND (reference sequence). V lost 6 bases and J 4 bases, leaving 9 bases between the germline ends. CDR3 sequence: CASRGRGTEAFF. CDR3 sequence (DNA): TGTGCCAGTAGGGGTCGGGGCACTGAAGCTTTCTTT.

The chain couples TRBV7-3 to TRBJ2-4; no clear D gene. This CDR3 comprises 17 residues. V was shortened by 5 bases and J by 0 bases, with 17 bases between the two germline ends. From germline, CDR1 is SGHTA and CDR2 FQGTGA. The CDR3 loop reads CASSEEPPHGAKNIQYF. CDR3 in DNA: TGTGCCAGCAGCGAAGAGCCCCCTCATGGAGCCAAAAACATTCAGTACTTC.

The chain joins TRBV9 to TRBJ2-5, with 10 bases that match TRBD2. This CDR3 has 17 amino acids. Germline V gene data show CDR1 as SGDLS and CDR2 as YYNGEE. V dropped 0 bases and J dropped 7; count of bases not matched to a gene: 12. CDR3 in amino acids: CASSVGDSGGTTGTQYF. The CDR3 nucleotides are TGTGCCAGCAGCGTAGGGGATAGCGGGGGGACGACCGGGACCCAGTACTTC.